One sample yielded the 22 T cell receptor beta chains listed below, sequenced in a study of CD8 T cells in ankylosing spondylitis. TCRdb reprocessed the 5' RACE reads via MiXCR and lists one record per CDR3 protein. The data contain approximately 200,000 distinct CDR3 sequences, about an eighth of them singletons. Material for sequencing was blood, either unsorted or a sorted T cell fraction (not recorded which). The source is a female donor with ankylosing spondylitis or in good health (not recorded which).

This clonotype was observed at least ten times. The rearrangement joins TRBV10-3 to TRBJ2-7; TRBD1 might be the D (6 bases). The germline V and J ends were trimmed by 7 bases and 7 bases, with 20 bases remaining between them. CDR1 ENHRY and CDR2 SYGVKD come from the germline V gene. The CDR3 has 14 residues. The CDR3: CAIKPVTGTREQYF. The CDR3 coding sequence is TGTGCCATCAAACCCGTTACAGGGACCCGAGAGCAGTACTTC.

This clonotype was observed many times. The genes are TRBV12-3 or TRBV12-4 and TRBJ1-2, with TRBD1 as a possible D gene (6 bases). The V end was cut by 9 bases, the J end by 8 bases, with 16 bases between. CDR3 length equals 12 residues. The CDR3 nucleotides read TGTGCCAGTATGACAGGCCCCGGGGGCTACACCTTC. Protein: CASMTGPGGYTF.

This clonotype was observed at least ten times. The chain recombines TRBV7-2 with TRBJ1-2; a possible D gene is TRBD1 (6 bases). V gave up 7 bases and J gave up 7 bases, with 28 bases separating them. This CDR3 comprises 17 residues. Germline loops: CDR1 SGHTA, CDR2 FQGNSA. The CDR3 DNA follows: TGTGCCAGCACCTCTATGGGGGCGACGGGGGTAGGTGCTGGCTACACCTTC. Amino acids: CASTSMGATGVGAGYTF.

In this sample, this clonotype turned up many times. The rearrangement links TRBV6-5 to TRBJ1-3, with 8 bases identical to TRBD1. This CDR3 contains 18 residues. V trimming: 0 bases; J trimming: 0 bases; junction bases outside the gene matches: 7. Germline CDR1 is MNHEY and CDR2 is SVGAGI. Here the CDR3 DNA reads TGTGCCAGCAGTTACTCTACCCAGGACAGGGCCTCTGGAAACACCATATATTTT. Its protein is CASSYSTQDRASGNTIYF.

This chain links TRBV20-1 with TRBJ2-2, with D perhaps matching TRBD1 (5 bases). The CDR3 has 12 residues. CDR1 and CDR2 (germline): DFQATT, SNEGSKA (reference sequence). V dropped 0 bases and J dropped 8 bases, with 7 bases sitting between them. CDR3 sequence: CSARDPGGELFF. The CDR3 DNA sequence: TGCAGTGCTAGAGATCCAGGGGGGGAGCTGTTTTTT.

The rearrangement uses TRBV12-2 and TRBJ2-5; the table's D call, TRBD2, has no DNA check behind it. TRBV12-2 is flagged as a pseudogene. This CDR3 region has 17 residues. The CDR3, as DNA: TGTGCAAGTCGCTTAGATCGGACTAGGCCTGCAATGATGGCCCAGTACTTC. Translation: CASRLDRTRPAMMAQYF.

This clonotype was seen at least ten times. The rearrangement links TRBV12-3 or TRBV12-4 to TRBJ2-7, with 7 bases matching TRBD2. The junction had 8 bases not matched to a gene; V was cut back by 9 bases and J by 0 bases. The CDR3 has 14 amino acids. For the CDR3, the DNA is TGTGCCAGTTTAGCGGGCGGACCCTCCTACGAGCAGTACTTC. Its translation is CASLAGGPSYEQYF.

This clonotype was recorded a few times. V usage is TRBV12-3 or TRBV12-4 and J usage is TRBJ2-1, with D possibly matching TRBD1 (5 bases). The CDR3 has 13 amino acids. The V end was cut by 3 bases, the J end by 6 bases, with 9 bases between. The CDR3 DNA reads TGTGCCAGCAGTTTCGACAGCCTCAATGAGCAGTTCTTC. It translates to CASSFDSLNEQFF.

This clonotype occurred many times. The CDR3 bases are TGTGCCAGCACCATTACACCGTGGGAATCTGGGACTGGGGCCAACGTCCTGACTTTC. This sequence encodes CASTITPWESGTGANVLTF. The rearrangement uses TRBV6-2 or TRBV6-3 and TRBJ2-6; D unresolved. There are 19 residues in the CDR3. Germline CDR1 and CDR2: MNHEY and SVGEGT. The V end was cut by 7 bases, the J end by 2 bases, with 24 bases between.

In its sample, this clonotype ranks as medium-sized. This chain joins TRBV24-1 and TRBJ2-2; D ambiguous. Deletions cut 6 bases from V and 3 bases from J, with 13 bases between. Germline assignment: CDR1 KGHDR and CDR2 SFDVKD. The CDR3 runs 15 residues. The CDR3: CATSLAEVDTGELFF. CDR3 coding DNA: TGTGCCACCAGTTTGGCAGAAGTCGACACCGGGGAGCTGTTTTTT.

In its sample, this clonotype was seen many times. The DNA of the CDR3 is TGTGCCACCAGTGATTTAACTAGCGGGAGGATAGATACGCAGTATTTT. This gives the protein CATSDLTSGRIDTQYF. The chain carries TRBV24-1 and TRBJ2-3, with 12 nucleotides matching TRBD2. This CDR3 comprises 16 residues. The germline V gene has CDR1 KGHDR and CDR2 SFDVKD. V lost 1 base and J lost 5; bases outside the gene matches: 3.

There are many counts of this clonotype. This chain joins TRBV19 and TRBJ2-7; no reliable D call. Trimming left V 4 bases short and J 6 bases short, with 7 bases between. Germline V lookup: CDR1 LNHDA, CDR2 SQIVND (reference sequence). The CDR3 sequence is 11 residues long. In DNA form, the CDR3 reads TGTGCCAGTAGTAACGGAGTCGAGCAGTACTTC. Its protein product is CASSNGVEQYF.

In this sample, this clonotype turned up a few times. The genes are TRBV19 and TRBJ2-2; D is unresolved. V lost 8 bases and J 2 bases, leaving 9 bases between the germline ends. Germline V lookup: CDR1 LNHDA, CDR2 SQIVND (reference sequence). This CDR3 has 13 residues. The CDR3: CASGWGNTGELFF. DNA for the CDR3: TGTGCCAGTGGCTGGGGTAACACCGGGGAGCTGTTTTTT.

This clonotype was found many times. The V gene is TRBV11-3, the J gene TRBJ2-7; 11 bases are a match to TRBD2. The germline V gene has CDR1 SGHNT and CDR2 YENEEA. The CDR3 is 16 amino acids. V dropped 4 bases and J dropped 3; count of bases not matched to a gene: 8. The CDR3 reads CASSSRGTSGYYEQYF. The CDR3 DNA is TGTGCCAGCAGCTCTAGAGGGACTAGCGGTTACTACGAGCAGTACTTC.

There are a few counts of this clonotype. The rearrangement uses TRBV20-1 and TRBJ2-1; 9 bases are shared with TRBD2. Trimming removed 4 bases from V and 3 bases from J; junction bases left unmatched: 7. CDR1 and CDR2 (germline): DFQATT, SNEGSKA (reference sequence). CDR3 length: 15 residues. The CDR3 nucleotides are TGCAGTGCTATCCCGAGCGGGAGGCGCTACAATGAGCAGTTCTTC. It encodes CSAIPSGRRYNEQFF.

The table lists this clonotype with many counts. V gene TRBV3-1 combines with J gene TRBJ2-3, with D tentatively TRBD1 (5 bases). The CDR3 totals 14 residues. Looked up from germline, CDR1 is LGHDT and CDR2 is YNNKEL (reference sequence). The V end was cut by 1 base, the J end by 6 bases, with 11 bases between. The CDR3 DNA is TGTGCCAGCAGCCAAGCCCCCAGGGCGGATACGCAGTATTTT. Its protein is CASSQAPRADTQYF.

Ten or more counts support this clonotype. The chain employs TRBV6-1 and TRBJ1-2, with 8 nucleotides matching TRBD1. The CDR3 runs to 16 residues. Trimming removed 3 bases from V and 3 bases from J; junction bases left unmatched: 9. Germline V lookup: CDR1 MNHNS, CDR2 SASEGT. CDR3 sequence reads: CASSDRGRGSDYGYTF. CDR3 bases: TGTGCCAGCAGTGACAGGGGGCGAGGGTCAGACTATGGCTACACCTTC.

This CDR3 is CSARAGSGSIAGELFF. Written as DNA, the CDR3 is TGCAGTGCTAGAGCTGGGAGCGGGAGTATAGCCGGGGAGCTGTTTTTT. The genes are TRBV20-1 and TRBJ2-2; 8 bases align to TRBD2. From germline, CDR1 is DFQATT and CDR2 SNEGSKA (reference sequence). Germline trimming cut 1 base from V and 6 bases from J; bases unmatched to any gene: 10. The CDR3 loop spans 16 amino acids.

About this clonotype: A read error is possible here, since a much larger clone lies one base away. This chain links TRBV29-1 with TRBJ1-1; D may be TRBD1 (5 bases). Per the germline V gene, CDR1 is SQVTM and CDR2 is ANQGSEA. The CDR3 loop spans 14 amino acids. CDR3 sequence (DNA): TGCAGCGTTGCAGGGAGAGTTATGAACGCTGAAGCTTTCTTT. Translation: CSVAGRVMNAEAFF.

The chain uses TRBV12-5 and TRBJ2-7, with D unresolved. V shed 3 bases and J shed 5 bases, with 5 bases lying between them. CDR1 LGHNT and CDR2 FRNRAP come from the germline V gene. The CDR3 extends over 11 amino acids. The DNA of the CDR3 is TGTGCTAGTGGTTTTAGGAACGAGCAGTACTTC. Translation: CASGFRNEQYF.

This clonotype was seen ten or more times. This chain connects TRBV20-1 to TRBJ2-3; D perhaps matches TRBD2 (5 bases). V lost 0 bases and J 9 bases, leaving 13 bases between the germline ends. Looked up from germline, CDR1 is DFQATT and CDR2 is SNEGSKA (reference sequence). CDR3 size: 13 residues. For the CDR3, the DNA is TGCAGTGCTAGAGATGCAAGACCGGGAACGCAGTATTTT. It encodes CSARDARPGTQYF.

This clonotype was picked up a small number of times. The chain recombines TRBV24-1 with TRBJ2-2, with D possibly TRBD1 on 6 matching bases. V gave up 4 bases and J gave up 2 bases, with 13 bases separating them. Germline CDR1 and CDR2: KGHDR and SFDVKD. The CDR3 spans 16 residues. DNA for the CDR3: TGTGCCACCAGTGACTCCGGGACACCCAACACCGGGGAGCTGTTTTTT. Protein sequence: CATSDSGTPNTGELFF.